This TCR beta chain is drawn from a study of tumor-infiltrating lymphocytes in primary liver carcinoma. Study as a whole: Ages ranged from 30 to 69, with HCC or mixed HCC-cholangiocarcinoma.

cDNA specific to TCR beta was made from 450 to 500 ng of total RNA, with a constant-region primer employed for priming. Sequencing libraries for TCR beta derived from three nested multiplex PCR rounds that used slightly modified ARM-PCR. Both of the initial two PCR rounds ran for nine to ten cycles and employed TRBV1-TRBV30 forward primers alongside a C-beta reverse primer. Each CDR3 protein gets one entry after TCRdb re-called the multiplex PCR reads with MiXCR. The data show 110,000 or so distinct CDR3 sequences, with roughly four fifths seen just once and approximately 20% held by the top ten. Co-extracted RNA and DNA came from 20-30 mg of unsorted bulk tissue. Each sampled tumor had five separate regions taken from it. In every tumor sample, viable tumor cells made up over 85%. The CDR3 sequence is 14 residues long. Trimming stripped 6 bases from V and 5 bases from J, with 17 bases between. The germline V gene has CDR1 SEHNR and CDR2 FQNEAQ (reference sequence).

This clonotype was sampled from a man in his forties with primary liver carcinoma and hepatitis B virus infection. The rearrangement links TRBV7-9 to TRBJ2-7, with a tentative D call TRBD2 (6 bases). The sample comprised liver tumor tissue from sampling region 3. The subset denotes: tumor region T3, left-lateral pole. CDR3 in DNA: TGTGCCAGCAGTGGGCCAGTGGGAGGTAACGAGCAGTACTTC. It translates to CASSGPVGGNEQYF.